This T cell receptor beta chain was sequenced for a study of a mutant IDH1 vaccine in newly diagnosed glioma. Study-level background: Onset of vaccination occurred 4-6 weeks following radiotherapy alone, or with temozolomide cycles. Patients had received radiotherapy, temozolomide, or both previously, most receiving both.

Profiling relied on immunoSEQ multiplex PCR, and the TCRdb table lists in-frame clones only, not all of them. The sample lists about 46,000 clones; 85% to 95% were seen once. Time point denoted: week 35, safety follow-up. Doses of 300 ug of mutant IDH1 20-mer peptide were given with topical imiquimod. Astrocytomas found in donors were new, WHO grade 3 or 4, IDH1-mutant and ATRX-lost. Germline V CDR1 and CDR2: SGHAT, FQNNGV. Trimming removed 0 bases from V and 5 bases from J, with 5 bases in between. CDR3 length equals 13 residues. Remarks on this clone: Its target is unknown.

This sequence joins TRBV11-2 and TRBJ1-5; no clear D gene. This TCR came from a man aged 50-60 years with glioma. The sample in question was PBMCs, obtained from a glioma patient whose treatment included an IDH1 peptide vaccine. The CDR3, as DNA: TGTGCCAGCAGCTTAGATCCCGATCAGCCCCAGCATTTT. Its protein is CASSLDPDQPQHF.